This T cell receptor (beta chain) was identified in a study of T cells in Graves' hyperthyroidism and ophthalmopathy. RNA transcripts gave rise to amplified TCR beta CDR3 regions. In the first-round RT-PCR of the TCR CDR3, the HTBI primer set was used. TCRdb called the multiplex PCR reads again in MiXCR, with one record for every CDR3 protein. The repertoire holds roughly 300,000 distinct CDR3 sequences, with about 15% as singletons. The TCR comes from a woman aged 30 to 39 with Graves' hyperthyroidism. Sequenced input: blood.

The CDR3 reads CASGPSTGGLYEQYF. The CDR3 DNA follows: TGTGCCAGCGGCCCTTCAACAGGGGGTTTATACGAGCAGTACTTC. The chain employs TRBV27 and TRBJ2-7; TRBD1 matches 8 bases. Germline-derived CDR1 and CDR2 are MNHEY and SMNVEV (reference sequence). Germline trimming cut 8 bases from V and 4 bases from J; bases unmatched to any gene: 13. The CDR3 runs to 15 residues.